This TCR beta chain was sequenced in a study of shared clonotypes between healthy human individuals. Germline V gene data show CDR1 as SGHAT and CDR2 as FQNNGV. V shed 1 base and J 2 bases; nucleotides not matched to a gene: 3. CDR3 length: 16 amino acids. Measured with immunoSEQ multiplex PCR; TCRdb has only the in-frame clones, and not every one. The repertoire holds approximately 2.3 million clones, with 80% to 95% as singletons. The TCR originated in a young man in good health. Some clones in this sample may be carry-over from other donors' samples. The sample taken for sequencing was naive CD4+ T cells from PBMCs. Subset indicated: CD45RA+ positively selected. The chain employs TRBV11-2 and TRBJ2-3; 10 bases agree with TRBD2. The CDR3 DNA reads TGTGCCAGCAGCTTAGTAGCGGGAGGATCCACAGATACGCAGTATTTT. Protein: CASSLVAGGSTDTQYF. The full variable domain, completed using reference TRBV11-2 and TRBJ2-3, is EAGVAQSPRYKIIEKRQSVAFWCNPISGHATLYWYQQILGQGPKLLIQFQNNGVVDDSQLPKDRFSAERLKGVDSTLKIQPAKLEDSAVYLCASSLVAGGSTDTQYFGPGTRLTVL.